This T cell receptor beta chain derives from a study of OX40 agonist ivuxolimab in advanced cancers. Across the study: Every 2 weeks, patients received ivuxolimab intravenously, dosed at 0.01 to 10 mg/kg. Under the entry rules, prior anti-PD-1, anti-PD-L1 or anti-CTLA-4 therapy was allowed, and approximately 40% had some.

General study points: Clonal expansion from baseline to week 6 occurred in both CD4+ and CD8+ T cells. Compared with CD4+, CD8+ T cells on average had more expanded clones.

The CDR3 is 15 amino acids. CDR1 and CDR2 from the germline V gene are SGHVS and FNYEAQ. V was trimmed by 2 bases and J by 1 base, leaving 11 bases between them. About this clone: The antigen is undetermined.

TCRdb's table, derived via immunoSEQ multiplex PCR, lists solely in-frame clones and lacks some. Of 72,000 or so clones detected, approximately 90% appear once; the ten largest clones hold about 1.3%. The source is an adult with an advanced solid tumor such as melanoma, head and neck, liver or kidney cancer. This chain uses TRBV7-6 with TRBJ1-1; unclear D gene. The sample was CD4+ or CD8+ T cells sorted from blood, taken in a trial of the OX40 agonist ivuxolimab. This CDR3 reads CASSLTAVPNTEAFF. The CDR3 DNA sequence: TGTGCCAGCAGCTTAACGGCAGTCCCGAACACTGAAGCTTTCTTT.